Listed here are 20 T cell receptor beta chains from one sample, sequenced in a study of shared clonotypes between healthy human individuals. Libraries were prepared by immunoSEQ multiplex PCR; TCRdb keeps only in-frame clonotypes and omits some of them. The data show approximately 2.4 million clones, nearly 97% seen once. The sequenced sample was naive CD4+ T cells sorted from blood. Described subset: CD45RA+ positively selected. These TCRs come from a man between 18 and 35 years old in good health.

The chain's CDR3 is CASLRGVQETQYF. The CDR3 DNA reads TGTGCCAGCTTGCGGGGGGTCCAAGAGACCCAGTACTTC. The chain joins TRBV6-1 to TRBJ2-5; the match to TRBD2 covers 8 bases. From germline, CDR1 is MNHNS and CDR2 SASEGT. J lost 1 base, V lost 8 bases, and 3 bases had no gene match. This CDR3 is 13 amino acids long.

CDR3 region: CASSAGRNQPQHF. The DNA of the CDR3 is TGTGCCAGCAGTGCAGGGAGGAATCAGCCCCAGCATTTT. The chain is built from TRBV27 and TRBJ1-5; tentative D call: TRBD1 (5 bases). Germline V CDR1 and CDR2: MNHEY, SMNVEV (reference sequence). The V gene lost 5 bases and the J gene lost 4 bases, with 9 bases spanning the gap. The CDR3 is 13 residues long.

The chain joins TRBV6-6 to TRBJ2-2, with 8 bases aligning to TRBD2. The CDR3 contains 16 residues. Germline CDR1 is MNHNY and CDR2 is SVGAGI (reference sequence). V dropped 5 bases and J dropped 7; count of bases not matched to a gene: 12. The CDR3 nucleotides read TGTGCCAGCAGTCCCTCCGGGACTAGGAACGACGGGGAGCTGTTTTTT. It yields the protein CASSPSGTRNDGELFF.

The CDR3 spells CASSATAGNSGNTIYF. CDR3 nucleotide sequence: TGTGCCAGCAGTGCCACAGCCGGGAACTCTGGAAACACCATATATTTT. This rearrangement joins TRBV28 to TRBJ1-3, with no clear D. CDR1 is MDHEN and CDR2 is SYDVKM in the germline V gene. This CDR3 has 16 residues. Deletions cut 5 bases from V and 0 bases from J, with 14 bases between.

The gene calls are TRBV11-2 and TRBJ1-6; 8 bases match TRBD1. Germline trimming cut 5 bases from V and 5 bases from J; bases unmatched to any gene: 14. The CDR3 spans 18 residues. The V gene's germline CDR1 is SGHAT and CDR2 FQNNGV. The CDR3 loop reads CASSRRGFQGANNSPLHF. CDR3 sequence (DNA): TGTGCCAGCAGCCGTCGGGGTTTTCAGGGGGCAAATAATTCACCCCTCCACTTT.

About this clone itself: The identical CDR3 is also encoded by other nucleotide sequences in the sample. The chain couples TRBV30 to TRBJ1-5; the D gene is possibly TRBD1 (5 bases). Germline V gene data show CDR1 as GTSNPN and CDR2 as SVGIG (reference sequence). The CDR3 totals 15 residues. V shed 0 bases and J shed 4 bases, with 13 bases lying between them. In nucleotides, the CDR3 is TGTGCCTGGAGTGTACGGGGACTGTCAAATCAGCCCCAGCATTTT. Amino acid sequence: CAWSVRGLSNQPQHF.

The genes are TRBV6-6 and TRBJ2-7, with D perhaps matching TRBD1 (6 bases). The CDR3 runs to 16 residues. V gave up 6 bases and J gave up 4 bases, with 22 bases separating them. Germline V gives CDR1 MNHNY, CDR2 SVGAGI (reference sequence). CDR3 amino acids: CASRVTGNRAGYEQYF. The CDR3 DNA sequence: TGTGCCAGCAGGGTAACAGGGAACCGCGCCGGGTACGAGCAGTACTTC.

The genes are TRBV10-2 and TRBJ2-1; 16 bases map to TRBD2. The trim removed 0 bases at V and 13 bases at J, leaving 6 bases unmatched. This CDR3 has 16 amino acids. Germline CDR1 is WSHSY and CDR2 is SAAADI. Written as DNA, the CDR3 is TGCGCCAGCAGTGAGTCCGGGACTAGCGGGAGGGCGATTCAGTTCTTC. It encodes CASSESGTSGRAIQFF.

This rearrangement joins TRBV5-1 to TRBJ1-3; 8 bases map to TRBD1. After removal of 4 bases from V and 2 bases from J, the junction contained 5 bases not matched to a gene. This CDR3 contains 15 residues. Looked up from germline, CDR1 is SGHRS and CDR2 is YFSETQ. The CDR3 region is CASSQGQGTGNTIYF. The CDR3 nucleotides read TGCGCCAGCAGCCAAGGACAGGGTACTGGAAACACCATATATTTT.

The chain recombines TRBV19 with TRBJ1-1; 9 positions match TRBD1. The CDR3 length is 15 residues. With V trimmed by 4 bases and J by 0 bases, 3 bases remained unmatched. The germline V gene encodes CDR1 LNHDA and CDR2 SQIVND (reference sequence). CDR3 sequence reads: CASSSRTGVNTEAFF. The CDR3 DNA follows: TGTGCCAGTAGTAGCAGGACAGGGGTGAACACTGAAGCTTTCTTT.

The V call is TRBV7-2, the J call TRBJ1-2; 7 bases match TRBD1. After removal of 1 base from V and 2 bases from J, the junction contained 4 bases not matched to a gene. The CDR3 consists of 15 residues. Germline values: CDR1 SGHTA, CDR2 FQGNSA. The CDR3 region is CASSLGGTVNYGYTF. In DNA form, the CDR3 reads TGTGCCAGCAGCTTAGGTGGGACAGTAAACTATGGCTACACCTTC.

CDR3 in DNA: TGTGCCGGCCTGGACAGGCCGTCTGAAGCTTTCTTT. Translated: CAGLDRPSEAFF. The rearrangement links TRBV19 to TRBJ1-1, with 7 bases that match TRBD1. From germline, CDR1 is LNHDA and CDR2 SQIVND (reference sequence). The junction had 9 bases not matched to a gene; V was cut back by 11 bases and J by 6 bases. The CDR3 sequence is 12 residues long.

V and J are TRBV11-3 and TRBJ2-3; TRBD2 matches at 8 bases. With V trimmed by 4 bases and J by 6 bases, 9 bases remained unmatched. The CDR3 runs 15 residues. Germline V gene lookup returns CDR1 SGHNT and CDR2 YENEEA. CDR3 region: CASSSQAGAQDTQYF. DNA of the CDR3: TGTGCCAGCAGCTCACAAGCGGGGGCCCAGGATACGCAGTATTTT.

The V call is TRBV19, the J call TRBJ2-7; D might be TRBD1 (5 bases). There are 15 residues in the CDR3. V was cut by 5 bases and J by 0 bases, with 14 bases left in between. The V gene's germline CDR1 is LNHDA and CDR2 SQIVND (reference sequence). In DNA, the CDR3 is TGTGCCAGTAGTCTTCTAGGTGACAGCTCCTACGAGCAGTACTTC. Its translation is CASSLLGDSSYEQYF. Complete variable domain (other parts from reference TRBV19 and TRBJ2-7): DGGITQSPKYLFRKEGQNVTLSCEQNLNHDAMYWYRQDPGQGLRLIYYSQIVNDFQKGDIAEGYSVSREKKESFPLTVTSAQKNPTAFYLCASSLLGDSSYEQYFGPGTRLTVT.

The chain combines TRBV11-2 with TRBJ2-7; D call uncertain. The CDR3 extends over 14 amino acids. The V gene's germline CDR1 is SGHAT and CDR2 FQNNGV. V was pared by 5 bases and J by 2 bases, with 13 bases between. CDR3 region: CASSPDLGPYEQYF. DNA for the CDR3: TGTGCCAGCAGCCCGGACCTAGGGCCCTACGAGCAGTACTTC.

V is TRBV6-1 and J is TRBJ2-3; 7 bases line up with TRBD1. This CDR3 has 13 residues. Germline CDR1 and CDR2: MNHNS and SASEGT. V lost 11 bases, J lost 8 bases, and 13 bases stayed unmatched. The CDR3 spells CAGAGLGQSTQYF. Here the CDR3 DNA reads TGTGCCGGAGCAGGGCTGGGACAGAGTACGCAGTATTTT.

CDR3: CASSPREGEPQHF. The DNA for the CDR3 is TGTGCCAGCTCACCACGGGAAGGGGAGCCCCAGCATTTT. This chain uses TRBV18 with TRBJ1-5; possible D gene TRBD1, 5 bases. Trimming took 1 base from V and 8 from J, leaving 9 bases between them. Germline lookup yields CDR1 KGHSH and CDR2 LQKENI. The CDR3 spans 13 residues.

Concerning this clone itself: This sample also contains other DNA sequences that code for the same CDR3. CDR3 in DNA: TGTGCCTGGAGTGCGGGGGCTGAAGCTTTCTTT. This translates into CAWSAGAEAFF. The genes are TRBV30 and TRBJ1-1; D perhaps matches TRBD1 (5 bases). Trimming took 1 base from V and 6 from J, leaving 6 bases between them. Germline V lookup: CDR1 GTSNPN, CDR2 SVGIG (reference sequence). This CDR3 is built from 11 residues.

The V gene is TRBV7-9, the J gene TRBJ2-7; TRBD1 matches at 10 bases. This CDR3 comprises 16 residues. V gave up 5 bases and J gave up 7 bases; unmatched junction bases: 14. Germline V lookup: CDR1 SEHNR, CDR2 FQNEAQ (reference sequence). The CDR3 sequence is CASSGGRGQGSDEQYF. DNA of the CDR3: TGTGCCAGCAGCGGCGGGCGGGGACAGGGGAGCGATGAGCAGTACTTC.

This chain uses TRBV15 with TRBJ2-3, with TRBD2 matching over 9 bases. The length of the CDR3 is 15 residues. V dropped 4 bases and J dropped 1; count of bases not matched to a gene: 3. CDR1 and CDR2 from the germline V gene are LNHNV and YYDKDF (reference sequence). The CDR3 DNA reads as TGTGCCACCAGCAAGGTAGCGGGAGGCACAGATACGCAGTATTTT. As protein: CATSKVAGGTDTQYF.